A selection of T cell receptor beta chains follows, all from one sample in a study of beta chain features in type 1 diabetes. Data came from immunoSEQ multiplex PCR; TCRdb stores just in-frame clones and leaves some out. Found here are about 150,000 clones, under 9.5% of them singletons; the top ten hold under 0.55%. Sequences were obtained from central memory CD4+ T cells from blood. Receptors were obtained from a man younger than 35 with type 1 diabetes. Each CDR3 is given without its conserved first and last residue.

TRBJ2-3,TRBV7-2,ASSLGGSMDTQY
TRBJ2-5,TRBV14,ASSRTAVPGETQY
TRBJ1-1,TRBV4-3,ASSQDRVGTEAF
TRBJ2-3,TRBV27,ASSPGLARGTDTQY
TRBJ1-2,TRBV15,ATSRARDFGGYT
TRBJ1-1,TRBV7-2,ASSSRKGRNTEAF
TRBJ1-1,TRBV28,ASSSGGTGVMNTEAF
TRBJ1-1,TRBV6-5,ASRENRGLGSEAF
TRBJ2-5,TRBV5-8,ASSNQETQY
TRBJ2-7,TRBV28,ASSWTAGTYEQY
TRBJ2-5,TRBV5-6,ASSLVVQGSLETQY
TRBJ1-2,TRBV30,AWSPGRGYGYT
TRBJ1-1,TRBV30,AWGRDTEAF
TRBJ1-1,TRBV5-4,ASSLQGAGTEAF
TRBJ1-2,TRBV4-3,ASSRVDRDNYGYT
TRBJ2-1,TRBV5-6,ASSLDRQQF
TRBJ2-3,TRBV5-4,ASSFSSTRTDTQY
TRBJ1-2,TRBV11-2,ASSLDNPLKGYT
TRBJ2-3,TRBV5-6,ASSLGSGSTDTQY
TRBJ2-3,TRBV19,ASSTRTSRPDTQY
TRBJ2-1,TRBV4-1,ASSGLNEQF
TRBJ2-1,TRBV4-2,ASSQRSTGDNEQF
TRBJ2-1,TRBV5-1,ASSSGGPPHEQF
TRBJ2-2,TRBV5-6,ASSFEDTGELF
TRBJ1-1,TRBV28,ASSSIRGSGNTEAF
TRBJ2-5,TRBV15,ATSRDRVAGGQETQY
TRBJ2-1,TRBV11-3,ASSLVPRDEQF
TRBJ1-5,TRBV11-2,ASSWARGQPQH
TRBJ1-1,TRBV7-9,ASSIGQGAQGTEAF
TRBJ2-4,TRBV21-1,ASSKPENIQY
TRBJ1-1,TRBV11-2,ASSLGQGFPNTEAF
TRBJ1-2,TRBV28,ASRPGQANYGYT
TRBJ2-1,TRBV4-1,ASSQESFRLAADNEQF
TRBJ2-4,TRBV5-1,ASSLDGGKNIQY
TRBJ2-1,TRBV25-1,ASSVSGSVPYNEQF
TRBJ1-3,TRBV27,ASQGSGNTIY
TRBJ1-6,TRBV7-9,ASSFNTGERLH
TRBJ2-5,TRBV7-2,ASSLVQETQY
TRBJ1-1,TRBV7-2,ASRAAIRGTVNTEAF
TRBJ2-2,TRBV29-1,SVYLGGGKLF
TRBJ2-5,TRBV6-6,ASTAAAGAQY